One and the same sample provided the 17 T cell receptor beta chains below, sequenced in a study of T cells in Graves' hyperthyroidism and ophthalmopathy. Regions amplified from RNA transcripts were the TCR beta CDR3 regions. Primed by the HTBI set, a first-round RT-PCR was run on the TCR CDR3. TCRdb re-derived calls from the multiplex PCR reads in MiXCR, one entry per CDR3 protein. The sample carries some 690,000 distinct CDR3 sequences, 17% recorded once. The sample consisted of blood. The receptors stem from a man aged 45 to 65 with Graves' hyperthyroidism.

CDR3 in DNA: TGTGCCAGCAGTTCGGGGGACGGTGTGCTCTCTGGAAACACCATATATTTT. It specifies CASSSGDGVLSGNTIYF. The chain combines TRBV28 with TRBJ1-3, with D possibly being TRBD1 (5 bases). The length of the CDR3 is 17 residues. The germline CDR1 and CDR2 sequences are MDHEN and SYDVKM. Trimming took off 4 bases at V and 0 bases at J, with 16 bases between the two ends.

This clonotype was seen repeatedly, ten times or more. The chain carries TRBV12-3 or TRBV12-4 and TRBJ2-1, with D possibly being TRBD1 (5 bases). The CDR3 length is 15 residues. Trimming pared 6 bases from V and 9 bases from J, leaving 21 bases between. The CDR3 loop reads CASSLQGQTFGEQFF. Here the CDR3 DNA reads TGTGCCAGCAGCCTCCAGGGCCAGACCTTCGGTGAGCAGTTCTTC.

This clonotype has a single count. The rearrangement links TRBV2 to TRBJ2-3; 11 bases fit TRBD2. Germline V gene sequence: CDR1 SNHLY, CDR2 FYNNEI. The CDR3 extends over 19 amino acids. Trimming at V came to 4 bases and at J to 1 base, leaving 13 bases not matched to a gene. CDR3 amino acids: CASSANPRLAGRRTDTQYF. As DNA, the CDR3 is TGTGCCAGCAGTGCGAACCCTCGACTAGCGGGACGGCGCACAGATACGCAGTATTTT.

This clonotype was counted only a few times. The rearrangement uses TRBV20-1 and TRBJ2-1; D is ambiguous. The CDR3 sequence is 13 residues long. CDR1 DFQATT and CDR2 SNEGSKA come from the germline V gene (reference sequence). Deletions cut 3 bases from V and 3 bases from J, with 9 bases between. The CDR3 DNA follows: TGCAGTGCTAGCTCGCGGAACTACAATGAGCAGTTCTTC. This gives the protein CSASSRNYNEQFF.

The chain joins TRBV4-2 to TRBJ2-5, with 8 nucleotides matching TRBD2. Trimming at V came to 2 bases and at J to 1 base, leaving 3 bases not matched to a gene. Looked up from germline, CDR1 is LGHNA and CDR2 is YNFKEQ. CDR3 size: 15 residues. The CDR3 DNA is TGTGCCAGCAGCCAAACGGGAGGGCCCCAAGAGACCCAGTACTTC. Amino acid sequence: CASSQTGGPQETQYF.

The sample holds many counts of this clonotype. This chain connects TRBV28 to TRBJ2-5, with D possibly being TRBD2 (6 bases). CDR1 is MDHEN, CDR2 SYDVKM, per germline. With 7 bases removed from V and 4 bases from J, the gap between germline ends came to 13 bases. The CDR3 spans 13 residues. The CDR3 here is CASTFGEVETQYF. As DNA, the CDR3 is TGTGCCAGCACTTTCGGGGAGGTAGAGACCCAGTACTTC.

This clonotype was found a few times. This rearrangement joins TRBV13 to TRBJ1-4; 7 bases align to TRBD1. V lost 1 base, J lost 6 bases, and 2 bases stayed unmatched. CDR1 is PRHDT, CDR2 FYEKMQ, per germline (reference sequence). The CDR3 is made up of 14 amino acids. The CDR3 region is CASSLAGGDEKLFF. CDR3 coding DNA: TGTGCCAGCAGCTTAGCAGGGGGAGATGAAAAACTGTTTTTT.

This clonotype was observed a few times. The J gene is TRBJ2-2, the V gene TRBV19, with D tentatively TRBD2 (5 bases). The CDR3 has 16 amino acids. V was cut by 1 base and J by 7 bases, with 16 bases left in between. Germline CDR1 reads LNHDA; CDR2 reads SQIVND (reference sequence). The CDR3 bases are TGTGCCAGTAGTATAGTTTCCAGAGGAGGAAACGGGGAGCTGTTTTTT. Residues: CASSIVSRGGNGELFF.

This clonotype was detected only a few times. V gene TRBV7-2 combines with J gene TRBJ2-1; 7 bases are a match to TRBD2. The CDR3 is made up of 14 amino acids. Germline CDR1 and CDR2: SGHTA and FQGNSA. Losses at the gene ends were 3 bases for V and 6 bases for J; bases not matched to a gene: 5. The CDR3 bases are TGTGCCAGCAGCTTGGCGGGAGTGCGCAATGAGCAGTTCTTC. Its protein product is CASSLAGVRNEQFF.

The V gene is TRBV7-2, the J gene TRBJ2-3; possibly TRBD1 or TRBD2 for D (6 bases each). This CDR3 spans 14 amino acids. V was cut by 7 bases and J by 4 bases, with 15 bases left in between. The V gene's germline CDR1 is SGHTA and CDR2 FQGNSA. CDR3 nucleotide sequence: TGTGCCAGCACCCAAGGGGGGCCGGCAGATACGCAGTATTTT. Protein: CASTQGGPADTQYF. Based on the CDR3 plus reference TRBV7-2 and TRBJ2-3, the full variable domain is GAGVSQSPSNKVTEKGKDVELRCDPISGHTALYWYRQSLGQGLEFLIYFQGNSAPDKSGLPSDRFSAERTGGSVSTLTIQRTQQEDSAVYLCASTQGGPADTQYFGPGTRLTVL.

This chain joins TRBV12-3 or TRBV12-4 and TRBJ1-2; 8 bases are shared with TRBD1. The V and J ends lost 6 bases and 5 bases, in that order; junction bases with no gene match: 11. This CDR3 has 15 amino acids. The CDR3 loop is CASSFMTGAGYGYTF. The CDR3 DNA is TGTGCCAGCAGCTTCATGACAGGGGCAGGGTATGGCTACACCTTC.

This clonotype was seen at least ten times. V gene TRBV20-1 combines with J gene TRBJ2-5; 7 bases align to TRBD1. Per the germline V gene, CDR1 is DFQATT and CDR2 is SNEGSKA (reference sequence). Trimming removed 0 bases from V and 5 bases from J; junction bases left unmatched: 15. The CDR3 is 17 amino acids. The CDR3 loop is CSARDLETGSGWETQYF. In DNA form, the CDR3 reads TGCAGTGCTAGAGATTTGGAGACAGGGTCTGGATGGGAGACCCAGTACTTC.

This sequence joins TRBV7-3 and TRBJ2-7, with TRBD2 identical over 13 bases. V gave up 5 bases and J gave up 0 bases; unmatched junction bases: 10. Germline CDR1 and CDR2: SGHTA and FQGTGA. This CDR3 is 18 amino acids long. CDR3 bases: TGTGCCAGCAGCCCAGGACTAGCGGGAGCCCCGAGCTCCTACGAGCAGTACTTC. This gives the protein CASSPGLAGAPSSYEQYF.

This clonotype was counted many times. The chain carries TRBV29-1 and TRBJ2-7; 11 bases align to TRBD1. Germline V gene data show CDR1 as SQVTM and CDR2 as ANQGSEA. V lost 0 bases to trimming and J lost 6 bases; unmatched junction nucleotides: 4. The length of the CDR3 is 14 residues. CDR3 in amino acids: CSVEDGTGGSEQYF. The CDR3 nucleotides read TGCAGCGTTGAAGACGGGACAGGGGGTTCCGAGCAGTACTTC.

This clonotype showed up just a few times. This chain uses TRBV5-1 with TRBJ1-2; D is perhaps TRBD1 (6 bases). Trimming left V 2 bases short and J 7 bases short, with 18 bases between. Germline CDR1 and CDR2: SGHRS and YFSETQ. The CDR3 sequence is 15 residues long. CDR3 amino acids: CASSFDPQGFGGYTF. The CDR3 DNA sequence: TGCGCCAGCAGCTTCGACCCGCAGGGGTTCGGTGGCTACACCTTC.

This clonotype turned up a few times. In nucleotides, the CDR3 is TGTGCCAGCAGCTTACGGGTTCTGATTGGGGGGCGTCAAGAGACCCAGTACTTC. This codes for CASSLRVLIGGRQETQYF. The genes are TRBV7-9 and TRBJ2-5; D tentatively reads TRBD1 or TRBD2 (6 bases each). CDR3 length: 18 amino acids. Germline CDR1 reads SEHNR; CDR2 reads FQNEAQ (reference sequence). The V end was cut by 2 bases, the J end by 2 bases, with 21 bases between.

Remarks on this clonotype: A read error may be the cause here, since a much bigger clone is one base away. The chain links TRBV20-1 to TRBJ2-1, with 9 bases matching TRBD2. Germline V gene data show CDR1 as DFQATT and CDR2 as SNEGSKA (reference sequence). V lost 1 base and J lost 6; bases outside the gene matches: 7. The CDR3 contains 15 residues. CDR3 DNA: TGCAGTGCTAGAGCGGCTAGCGGGATCCCCAATGAGCAGTTCTTC. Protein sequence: CSARAASGIPNEQFF.